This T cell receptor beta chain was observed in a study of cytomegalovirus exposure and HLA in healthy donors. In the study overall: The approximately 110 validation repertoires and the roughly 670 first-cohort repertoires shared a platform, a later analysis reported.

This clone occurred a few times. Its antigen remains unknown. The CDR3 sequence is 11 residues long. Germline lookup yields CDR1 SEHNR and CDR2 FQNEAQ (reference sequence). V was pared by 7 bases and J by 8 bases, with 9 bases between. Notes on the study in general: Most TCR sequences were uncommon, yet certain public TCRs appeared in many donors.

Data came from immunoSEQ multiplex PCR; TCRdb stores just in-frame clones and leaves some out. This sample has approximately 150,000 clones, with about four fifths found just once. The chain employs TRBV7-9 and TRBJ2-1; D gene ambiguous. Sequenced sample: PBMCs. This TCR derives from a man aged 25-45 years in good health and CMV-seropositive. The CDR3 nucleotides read TGTGCCAGCAACCTAGAGTATGAGCAGTTCTTC. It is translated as CASNLEYEQFF.